A selection of T cell receptor beta chains follows, all from one sample in a study of blood T cells in healthy people across ages. Using its own MiXCR run on the 5' RACE reads, TCRdb lists one record per CDR3 protein. The table has approximately 790,000 distinct CDR3 sequences, approximately 59% seen once. Input material: blood. The source of these receptors is a man aged 30 to 39 in good health. Each CDR3 is given with its conserved first and last residue. Fields, in order: D gene, V gene, clone size, J gene, CDR3 protein, CDR3 DNA. The D gene is left open where the match is weak. Clone size, where shown, is once, few, many, or a class for clones that have expanded.

d_call: TRBD1
v_call: TRBV4-3
clone_size: .
j_call: TRBJ1-2
cdr3_aa: CASSQTRETGVYYGYTF
cdr3_nt: TGCGCCAGCAGCCAAACCCGGGAGACAGGGGTATACTATGGCTACACCTTC

d_call: .
v_call: TRBV4-2
clone_size: .
j_call: TRBJ1-2
cdr3_aa: CASSQDGEENYGYTF
cdr3_nt: TGTGCCAGCAGCCAAGATGGGGAGGAGAACTATGGCTACACCTTC

d_call: .
v_call: TRBV21-1
clone_size: few
j_call: TRBJ1-2
cdr3_aa: CASSKARESGRGYNYGYTF
cdr3_nt: TGTGCCAGCAGCAAAGCGCGCGAGAGTGGCAGGGGCTATAACTATGGCTACACCTTC

d_call: .
v_call: TRBV15
clone_size: few
j_call: TRBJ2-4
cdr3_aa: CATSRDRGRGAKNIQYF
cdr3_nt: TGTGCCACCAGCAGAGATCGTGGCAGGGGAGCCAAAAACATTCAGTACTTC

d_call: TRBD1
v_call: TRBV6-2/TRBV6-3
clone_size: once
j_call: TRBJ2-1
cdr3_aa: CASRSQGEFEQFF
cdr3_nt: TGTGCCAGCAGGTCTCAGGGGGAGTTCGAGCAGTTCTTC

d_call: .
v_call: TRBV14
clone_size: .
j_call: TRBJ2-3
cdr3_aa: CASSQAGLTDTQYF
cdr3_nt: TGTGCCAGCAGCCAAGCAGGGCTCACAGATACGCAGTATTTT

d_call: .
v_call: TRBV28
clone_size: .
j_call: TRBJ1-1
cdr3_aa: CASSLWWENTEAFF
cdr3_nt: TGTGCCAGCAGTTTATGGTGGGAGAACACTGAAGCTTTCTTT

d_call: TRBD1
v_call: TRBV2
clone_size: .
j_call: TRBJ2-7
cdr3_aa: CASSEASGQGFEQYF
cdr3_nt: TGTGCCAGCAGTGAAGCCTCGGGACAGGGGTTCGAGCAGTACTTC

d_call: .
v_call: TRBV28
clone_size: .
j_call: TRBJ1-2
cdr3_aa: CASTLAARVYGYTF
cdr3_nt: TGTGCCAGCACTCTCGCGGCCAGGGTCTATGGCTACACCTTC

d_call: .
v_call: TRBV6-5
clone_size: .
j_call: TRBJ2-7
cdr3_aa: CASNPKGWGRYEQYF
cdr3_nt: TGTGCCAGCAACCCGAAGGGGTGGGGCAGGTACGAGCAGTACTTC